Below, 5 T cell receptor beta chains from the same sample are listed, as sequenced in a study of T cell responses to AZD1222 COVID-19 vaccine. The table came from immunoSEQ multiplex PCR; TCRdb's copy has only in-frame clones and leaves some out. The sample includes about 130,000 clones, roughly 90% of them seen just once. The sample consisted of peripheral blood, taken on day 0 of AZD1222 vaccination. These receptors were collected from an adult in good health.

CDR3 sequence (DNA): TGTGCCAGCAGTTTCCAAGACAGGGCATTTGGCTATGGCTACACCTTC. Its protein is CASSFQDRAFGYGYTF. This rearrangement joins TRBV28 to TRBJ1-2, with 7 bases lining up with TRBD1. There are 16 residues in the CDR3. Germline V lookup: CDR1 MDHEN, CDR2 SYDVKM. V gave up 3 bases and J gave up 4 bases; unmatched junction bases: 11.

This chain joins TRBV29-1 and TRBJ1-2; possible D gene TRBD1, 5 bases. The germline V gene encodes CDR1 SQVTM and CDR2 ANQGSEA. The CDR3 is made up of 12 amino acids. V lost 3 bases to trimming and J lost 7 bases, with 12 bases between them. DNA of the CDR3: TGCAGCGTTGATGGCAGGGTGGGTGGCTACACCTTC. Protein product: CSVDGRVGGYTF. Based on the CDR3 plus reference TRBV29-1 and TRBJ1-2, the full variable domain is SAVISQKPSRDICQRGTSLTIQCQVDSQVTMMFWYRQQPGQSLTLIATANQGSEATYESGFVIDKFPISRPNLTFSTLTVSNMSPEDSSIYLCSVDGRVGGYTFGSGTRLTVV.

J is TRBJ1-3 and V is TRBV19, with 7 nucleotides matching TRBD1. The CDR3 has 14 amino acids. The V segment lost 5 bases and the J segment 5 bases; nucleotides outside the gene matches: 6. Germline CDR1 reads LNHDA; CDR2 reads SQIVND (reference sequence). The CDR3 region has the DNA TGTGCCAGTAGTGAGGGGACAGAGAGAAACACCATATATTTT. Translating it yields CASSEGTERNTIYF.

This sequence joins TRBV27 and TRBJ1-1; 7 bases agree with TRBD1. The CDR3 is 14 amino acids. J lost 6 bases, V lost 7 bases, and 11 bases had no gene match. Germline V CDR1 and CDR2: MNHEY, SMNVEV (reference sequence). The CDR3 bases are TGTGCCAGCACGGGGGCAGGGGGATTTTCTGAAGCTTTCTTT. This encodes CASTGAGGFSEAFF.

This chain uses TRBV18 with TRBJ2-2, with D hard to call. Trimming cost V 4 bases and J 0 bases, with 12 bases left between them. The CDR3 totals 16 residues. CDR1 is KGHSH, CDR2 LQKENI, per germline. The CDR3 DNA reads TGTGCCAGCTCACGGTCGGACCCAACGAACACCGGGGAGCTGTTTTTT. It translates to CASSRSDPTNTGELFF.